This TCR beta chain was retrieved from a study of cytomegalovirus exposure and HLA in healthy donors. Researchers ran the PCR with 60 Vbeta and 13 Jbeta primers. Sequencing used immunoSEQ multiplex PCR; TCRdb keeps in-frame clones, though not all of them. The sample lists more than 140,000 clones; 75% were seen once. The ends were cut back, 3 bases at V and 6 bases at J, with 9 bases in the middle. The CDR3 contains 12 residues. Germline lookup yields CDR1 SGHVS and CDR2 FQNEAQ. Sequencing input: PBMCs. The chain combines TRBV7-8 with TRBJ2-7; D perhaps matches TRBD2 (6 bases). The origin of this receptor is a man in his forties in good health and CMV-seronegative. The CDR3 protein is CASSLEGSEQYF. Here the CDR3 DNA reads TGTGCCAGCAGCTTGGAGGGGTCCGAGCAGTACTTC.